Sequencing of this T cell receptor beta chain was carried out in a study of cytomegalovirus exposure and HLA in healthy donors. Overall study context: In a later analysis, it was reported that the 120 validation repertoires had been produced on the same platform as the 690 or so repertoires belonging to the first cohort. Study outcomes and limitations: Usually a TCR sequence was rare, but some public TCRs were found in many donors. Cytomegalovirus-associated TCR beta chains were listed, numbering more than 150.

As regards this clone: Antigen specificity is unknown.

Germline trimming cut 9 bases from V and 6 bases from J; bases unmatched to any gene: 13. The germline gives CDR1 LNHDA, CDR2 SQIVND (reference sequence). This CDR3 is 15 amino acids long. TCRdb's copy holds only in-frame clones and misses some; the assay was immunoSEQ multiplex PCR. Of over 200,000 clones listed, 80% to 90% are singletons. The receptor's source is a woman younger than 35 in good health and CMV-seronegative. Sequencing used PBMCs. V is TRBV19 and J is TRBJ1-2, with 10 nucleotides matching TRBD1. The CDR3 sequence is CASTATGGNGDGYTF. In nucleotides, the CDR3 is TGTGCCAGCACAGCGACAGGGGGCAATGGGGATGGCTACACCTTC.